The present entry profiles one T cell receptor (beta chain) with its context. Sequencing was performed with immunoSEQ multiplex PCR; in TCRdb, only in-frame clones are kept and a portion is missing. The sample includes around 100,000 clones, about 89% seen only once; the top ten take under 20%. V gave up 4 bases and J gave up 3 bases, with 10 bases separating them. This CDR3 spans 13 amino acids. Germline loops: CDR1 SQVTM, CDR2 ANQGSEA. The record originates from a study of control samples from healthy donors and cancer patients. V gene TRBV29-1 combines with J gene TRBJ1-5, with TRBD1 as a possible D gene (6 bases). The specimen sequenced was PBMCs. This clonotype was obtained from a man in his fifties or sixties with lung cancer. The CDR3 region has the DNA TGCAGCGTTGGTCAGGGGACCAATCAGCCCCAGCATTTT. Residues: CSVGQGTNQPQHF.